Listed below are T cell receptor beta chains from one sample, sequenced in a study of T cells in localized non-small cell lung cancer. Only in-frame clones appear in the TCRdb table, and some are missing; sequencing was by immunoSEQ multiplex PCR. The profile shows around 100,000 clones, about nine tenths of them singletons. Sequencing was performed on peripheral blood, taken before any cancer treatment. These receptors were collected from a man aged 40 to 70 with stage I squamous cell lung carcinoma. Both conserved end residues are part of each CDR3. D genes are given only for firm matches. Size is stated for part of the rows, as once, few or many counts, or as a class when the clone is expanded.

v_gene,abundance,d_gene,j_gene,CDR3nt,CDR3aa
TRBV7-2,.,.,TRBJ2-7,TGTGCCAGCAGCTTAGGAGGCACGGCCTACGAGCAGTACTTC,CASSLGGTAYEQYF
TRBV10-2,.,.,TRBJ1-6,TGCGCCAGCAGTGGGGCTGGGGTAAACAATTCACCCCTCCACTTT,CASSGAGVNNSPLHF
TRBV29-1,.,.,TRBJ1-1,TGCAGCGTTGAAGACGGACCTAACACTGAAGCTTTCTTT,CSVEDGPNTEAFF
TRBV5-4,.,.,TRBJ2-1,TGTGCCAGCAGCTTGGATCAGGGCGGTGGGAATGAGCAGTTCTTC,CASSLDQGGGNEQFF
TRBV27,.,TRBD1,TRBJ1-5,TGTGCCAGCAGTCTCCCTCCCGGGACAGGGGGAGGTCAGCCCCAGCATTTT,CASSLPPGTGGGQPQHF
TRBV6-5,few,.,TRBJ1-1,TGTGCCAGCAGCTTTGACGGAATCAAGAACACTGAAGCTTTCTTT,CASSFDGIKNTEAFF
TRBV20-1,.,.,TRBJ2-5,TGCAGCGTGGGGTGGCAAGAGACCCAGTACTTC,CSVGWQETQYF
TRBV28,.,TRBD1,TRBJ1-4,TGTGCCAGCAGCCCTATTGGACAGGGGATCCCTAATGCTGAAAAACTGTTTTTT,CASSPIGQGIPNAEKLFF
TRBV6-1,.,.,TRBJ1-3,TGTGCCAGCCGACAGAGATCTGGAAACACCATATATTTT,CASRQRSGNTIYF
TRBV4-1,.,.,TRBJ1-4,TGCGCCAGCAGCCAAGCTGGGCTCGGACTGGTTAATGAAAAACTGTTTTTT,CASSQAGLGLVNEKLFF